Each of the 3 T cell receptor beta chains below was sequenced from the same sample in a study of CD8+ T cells in alopecia areata. RNA extraction and reverse transcription yielded cDNA as sequencing template. The protocol was immunoSEQ multiplex PCR, while the TCRdb copy is restricted to in-frame clones and leaves out a portion. The repertoire holds 200,000 to 250,000 clones, with approximately 61% as singletons. This material consisted of CD4+ T cells sorted from blood, taken at week 0. All receptors derive from a human donor with alopecia areata.

CDR3 bases: TGTGCCTGGAGTCAGGGGGGCCCCCTTAGCAATCAGCCCCAGCATTTT. Amino acids: CAWSQGGPLSNQPQHF. The J gene is TRBJ1-5, the V gene TRBV30; 7 positions match TRBD1. J lost 0 bases, V lost 2 bases, and 7 bases had no gene match. The CDR3 is 16 residues long. Germline CDR1 GTSNPN, CDR2 SVGIG (reference sequence).

J is TRBJ1-5 and V is TRBV15; TRBD1 is a possible D gene (5 bases). Trimming cost V 6 bases and J 7 bases, with 19 bases left between them. This CDR3 is 15 amino acids long. CDR1 is LNHNV, CDR2 YYDKDF, per germline (reference sequence). CDR3 residues: CATRSLRQGAQPQHF. Here the CDR3 DNA reads TGTGCCACCAGATCCCTCCGGCAGGGAGCCCAGCCCCAGCATTTT.

There are many counts of this clone. The gene calls are TRBV2 and TRBJ2-1; D is undetermined. This CDR3 is built from 15 residues. Trimming cost V 4 bases and J 2 bases, with 12 bases left between them. CDR1 is SNHLY, CDR2 FYNNEI, per germline. This chain's CDR3 is CASSGSGLTYNEQFF. The CDR3 nucleotides are TGTGCCAGCAGTGGATCCGGCCTCACCTACAATGAGCAGTTCTTC.